The present entry profiles one TCR beta chain with its context. Time point denoted: baseline pretreatment blood. As to treatment: 15 Gy SBRT to primary tumor, nephrectomy 4 weeks later. Serial blood draws occurred at baseline and 2 and 4 weeks post-SBRT. The tumor was a clear cell renal cell carcinoma. The record originates from a study of radiation and T cells in renal cell carcinoma. CDR3 length equals 16 residues. Trimming removed 2 bases from V and 4 bases from J, with 17 bases in between. Germline CDR1 reads MNHEY; CDR2 reads SMNVEV (reference sequence). Measured with immunoSEQ multiplex PCR; TCRdb has only the in-frame clones, and not every one. The table has some 100,000 clones, 82% seen once.

The rearrangement joins TRBV27 to TRBJ1-2; D remains unclear. This sequence originates from a man between 60 and 75 years old with renal cell carcinoma. The input for sequencing was blood, taken from a patient whose treatment included radiotherapy and nephrectomy. The CDR3 region has the DNA TGTGCCAGCAGTTTACGTCTGTCGGTAGATTTCTATGGCTACACCTTC. Residues: CASSLRLSVDFYGYTF.